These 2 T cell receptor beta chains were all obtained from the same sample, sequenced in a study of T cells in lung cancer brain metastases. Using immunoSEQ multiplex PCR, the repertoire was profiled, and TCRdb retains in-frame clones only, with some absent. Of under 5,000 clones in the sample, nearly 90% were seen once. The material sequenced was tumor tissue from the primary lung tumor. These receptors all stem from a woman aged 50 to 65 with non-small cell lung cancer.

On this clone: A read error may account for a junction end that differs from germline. CDR3 region: CASSVGLLAGGYGLQETQYF. DNA for the CDR3: TGTGCCAGCAGCGTAGGTTTGCTAGCGGGAGGATATGGCCTACAAGAGACCCAATACTTC. The chain combines TRBV9 with TRBJ2-5; 11 bases are a match to TRBD2. CDR3 size: 20 residues. The germline gives CDR1 SGDLS, CDR2 YYNGEE. Full variable domain (outside the CDR3, taken from reference TRBV9 and TRBJ2-5): DSGVTQTPKHLITATGQRVTLRCSPRSGDLSVYWYQQSLDQGLQFLIQYYNGEERAKGNILERFSAQQFPDLHSELNLSSLELGDSALYFCASSVGLLAGGYGLQETQYFGPGTRLLVL.

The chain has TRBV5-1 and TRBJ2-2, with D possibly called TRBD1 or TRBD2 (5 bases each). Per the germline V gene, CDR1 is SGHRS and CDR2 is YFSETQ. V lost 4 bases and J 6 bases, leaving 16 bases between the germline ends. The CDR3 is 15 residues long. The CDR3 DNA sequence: TGCGCCAGCAGCCCCCGAAGCTGGGACCCCGGGGAGCTGTTTTTT. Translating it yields CASSPRSWDPGELFF.